The entry below describes one T cell receptor (beta chain). Antigen unknown. Each and every patient relapsed after autologous stem cell transplantation, and patients got differing brentuximab vedotin exposure. Magnetic negative selection was used to purify CD4+ T cells from PBMCs that had been thawed. This record comes from a study of PD-1 blockade in classical Hodgkin lymphoma. Study-level results: Patients who responded completely had about the same baseline diversity as newly diagnosed patients. Patients excluded were those beginning nivolumab under 1 year after ASCT. At C4D1, TCR diversity had climbed significantly for CD4+ cells, though not for CD8+ cells. Healthy donors reportedly exceeded newly diagnosed patients in baseline TCR diversity.

Measured with immunoSEQ multiplex PCR; TCRdb has only the in-frame clones, and not every one. Altogether under 30,000 clones are present, over 75% being singletons, with the ten largest covering about 2.3%. Trimming cost V 3 bases and J 1 base, with 12 bases left between them. This CDR3 region has 15 residues. Looked up from germline, CDR1 is SGHTA and CDR2 is FQGNSA. This material consisted of CD4+ T cells from blood, taken at baseline. J is TRBJ1-1 and V is TRBV7-2; D is ambiguous. The receptor was derived from a human donor with classical Hodgkin lymphoma. The CDR3 region is CASSFPSRQNTEAFF. The CDR3 DNA is TGTGCCAGCAGCTTTCCCAGCCGGCAGAACACTGAAGCTTTCTTT.